These 13 T cell receptor beta chains originate from one sample sequenced in a study of blood T cell repertoires in COVID-19. Clones were sequenced by immunoSEQ multiplex PCR, and TCRdb holds only the in-frame ones, with some missing. This sample has roughly 100,000 clones; 80% to 95% occur once, and the top ten carry 1.9%. What was sequenced was peripheral blood. The receptors stem from a woman aged 45-65 years with COVID-19, enrolled during active disease.

This clone came up once. The chain recombines TRBV9 with TRBJ2-3, with D tentatively TRBD2 (7 bases). Trimming removed 3 bases at V and 0 bases at J, with 11 bases between. The CDR3 consists of 15 residues. Germline CDR1 SGDLS, CDR2 YYNGEE. The CDR3 sequence is CASSEGGPSTDTQYF. Here the CDR3 DNA reads TGTGCCAGCAGCGAGGGGGGGCCTAGCACAGATACGCAGTATTTT.

The chain combines TRBV4-1 with TRBJ1-2; no reliable D call. CDR1 MGHRA and CDR2 YSYEKL come from the germline V gene. Trimming removed 0 bases at V and 3 bases at J, with 8 bases between. This CDR3 is 14 amino acids long. CDR3 sequence (DNA): TGCGCCAGCAGCCAAGACGCCAGTTACTATGGCTACACCTTC. Protein product: CASSQDASYYGYTF.

The chain couples TRBV27 to TRBJ1-2, with D possibly TRBD1 on 5 matching bases. In germline, CDR1 is MNHEY, CDR2 SMNVEV (reference sequence). Trimming took off 8 bases at V and 7 bases at J, with 26 bases between the two ends. The CDR3 covers 16 residues. The CDR3 DNA reads TGTGCCAGCGGACGGGGGATAGGCACCCTGGGGGGTGGCTACACCTTC. It translates to CASGRGIGTLGGGYTF.

About this clone: A read error may produce the germline difference seen at one junction end. V gene TRBV5-1 combines with J gene TRBJ1-1; D is uncertain. CDR3 length: 11 residues. Germline CDR1 SGHRS, CDR2 YFSETQ. The CDR3 region has the DNA TGCGCCAGCAGCTTGAACTCTGAAGCTTTCTTT. Its translation is CASSLNSEAFF.

This clone was detected once. This chain joins TRBV5-6 and TRBJ2-2; a weak D match, TRBD2 (6 bases). CDR3 length equals 14 residues. Between the trimmed V and J ends, which lost 7 bases and 0 bases, there was a span of 10 bases. Germline V gives CDR1 SGHDT, CDR2 YYEEEE. This chain's CDR3 is CASHVAANTGELFF. The CDR3, as DNA: TGTGCCAGCCACGTAGCGGCGAACACCGGGGAGCTGTTTTTT.

V gene TRBV28 combines with J gene TRBJ1-4, with D perhaps matching TRBD1 (5 bases). Germline V gives CDR1 MDHEN, CDR2 SYDVKM. The V end lost 7 bases, the J end lost 7 bases, and 10 bases lay between the germline ends. This CDR3 has 12 residues. The CDR3 sequence: CASNLGLEKLFF. In nucleotides, the CDR3 is TGTGCCAGCAACCTGGGACTTGAAAAACTGTTTTTT.

The V gene is TRBV4-2, the J gene TRBJ2-2; 10 bases fit TRBD2. The length of the CDR3 is 19 residues. The V and J ends lost 4 bases and 1 base, in that order; junction bases with no gene match: 12. The V gene's germline CDR1 is LGHNA and CDR2 YNFKEQ. DNA of the CDR3: TGTGCCAGCAGCCGAAAACCTCAGGCTAGCGGGGGGAACACCGGGGAGCTGTTTTTT. It encodes CASSRKPQASGGNTGELFF.

The J gene is TRBJ1-2, the V gene TRBV11-3; D is unresolved. The CDR3 consists of 14 residues. The germline V gene has CDR1 SGHNT and CDR2 YENEEA. Between the trimmed V and J ends, which lost 7 bases and 4 bases, there was a span of 16 bases. This CDR3 is CASTLGGRSYGYTF. Here the CDR3 DNA reads TGTGCCAGCACCCTCGGTGGGAGATCCTATGGCTACACCTTC. Variable domain in full (rest from reference TRBV11-3 and TRBJ1-2): EAGVVQSPRYKIIEKKQPVAFWCNPISGHNTLYWYLQNLGQGPELLIRYENEEAVDDSQLPKDRFSAERLKGVDSTLKIQPAELGDSAVYLCASTLGGRSYGYTFGSGTRLTVV.

V and J are TRBV9 and TRBJ1-2; D may be TRBD1 (6 bases). CDR1 and CDR2 from the germline V gene are SGDLS and YYNGEE. Trimming took off 0 bases at V and 2 bases at J, with 11 bases between the two ends. The CDR3 is 15 residues long. In nucleotides, the CDR3 is TGTGCCAGCAGCGTAGATAGGACAGAGAACTATGGCTACACCTTC. This codes for CASSVDRTENYGYTF.

The gene calls are TRBV15 and TRBJ1-4; 12 bases are shared with TRBD1. The CDR3 is made up of 17 amino acids. Trimming removed 5 bases from V and 4 bases from J; junction bases left unmatched: 8. From germline, CDR1 is LNHNV and CDR2 YYDKDF (reference sequence). For the CDR3, the DNA is TGTGCCACCAGCGATCCGGGACAGGGGGCAGTTAATGAAAAACTGTTTTTT. This gives the protein CATSDPGQGAVNEKLFF.

This rearrangement joins TRBV3-1 (or the pseudogene TRBV3-2) to TRBJ2-2, with 9 bases fitting TRBD1. J lost 5 bases, V lost 2 bases, and 6 bases had no gene match. Germline assignment: CDR1 LGHDT and CDR2 YNNKEL (reference sequence). The CDR3 length is 16 residues. The CDR3 DNA follows: TGTGCCAGCAGCCAAATGGGGACAGGGCATACCGGGGAGCTGTTTTTT. Amino acid sequence: CASSQMGTGHTGELFF.

The V and J genes are TRBV4-1 and TRBJ2-7, with 7 bases lining up with TRBD1. CDR3 length equals 15 residues. From germline, CDR1 is MGHRA and CDR2 YSYEKL. Losses at the gene ends were 3 bases for V and 4 bases for J; bases not matched to a gene: 9. CDR3 nucleotide sequence: TGCGCCAGCAGCCACGAACCCGGGACAGCTTACGAGCAGTACTTC. It codes for CASSHEPGTAYEQYF.

The genes are TRBV6-1 and TRBJ2-2, with 8 nucleotides matching TRBD1. The CDR3 sequence is 15 residues long. Losses at the gene ends were 2 bases for V and 4 bases for J; bases not matched to a gene: 3. Looked up from germline, CDR1 is MNHNS and CDR2 is SASEGT. Written as DNA, the CDR3 is TGTGCCAGCAGTGAAAGAGACAGGGGCACCGGGGAGCTGTTTTTT. Protein: CASSERDRGTGELFF.